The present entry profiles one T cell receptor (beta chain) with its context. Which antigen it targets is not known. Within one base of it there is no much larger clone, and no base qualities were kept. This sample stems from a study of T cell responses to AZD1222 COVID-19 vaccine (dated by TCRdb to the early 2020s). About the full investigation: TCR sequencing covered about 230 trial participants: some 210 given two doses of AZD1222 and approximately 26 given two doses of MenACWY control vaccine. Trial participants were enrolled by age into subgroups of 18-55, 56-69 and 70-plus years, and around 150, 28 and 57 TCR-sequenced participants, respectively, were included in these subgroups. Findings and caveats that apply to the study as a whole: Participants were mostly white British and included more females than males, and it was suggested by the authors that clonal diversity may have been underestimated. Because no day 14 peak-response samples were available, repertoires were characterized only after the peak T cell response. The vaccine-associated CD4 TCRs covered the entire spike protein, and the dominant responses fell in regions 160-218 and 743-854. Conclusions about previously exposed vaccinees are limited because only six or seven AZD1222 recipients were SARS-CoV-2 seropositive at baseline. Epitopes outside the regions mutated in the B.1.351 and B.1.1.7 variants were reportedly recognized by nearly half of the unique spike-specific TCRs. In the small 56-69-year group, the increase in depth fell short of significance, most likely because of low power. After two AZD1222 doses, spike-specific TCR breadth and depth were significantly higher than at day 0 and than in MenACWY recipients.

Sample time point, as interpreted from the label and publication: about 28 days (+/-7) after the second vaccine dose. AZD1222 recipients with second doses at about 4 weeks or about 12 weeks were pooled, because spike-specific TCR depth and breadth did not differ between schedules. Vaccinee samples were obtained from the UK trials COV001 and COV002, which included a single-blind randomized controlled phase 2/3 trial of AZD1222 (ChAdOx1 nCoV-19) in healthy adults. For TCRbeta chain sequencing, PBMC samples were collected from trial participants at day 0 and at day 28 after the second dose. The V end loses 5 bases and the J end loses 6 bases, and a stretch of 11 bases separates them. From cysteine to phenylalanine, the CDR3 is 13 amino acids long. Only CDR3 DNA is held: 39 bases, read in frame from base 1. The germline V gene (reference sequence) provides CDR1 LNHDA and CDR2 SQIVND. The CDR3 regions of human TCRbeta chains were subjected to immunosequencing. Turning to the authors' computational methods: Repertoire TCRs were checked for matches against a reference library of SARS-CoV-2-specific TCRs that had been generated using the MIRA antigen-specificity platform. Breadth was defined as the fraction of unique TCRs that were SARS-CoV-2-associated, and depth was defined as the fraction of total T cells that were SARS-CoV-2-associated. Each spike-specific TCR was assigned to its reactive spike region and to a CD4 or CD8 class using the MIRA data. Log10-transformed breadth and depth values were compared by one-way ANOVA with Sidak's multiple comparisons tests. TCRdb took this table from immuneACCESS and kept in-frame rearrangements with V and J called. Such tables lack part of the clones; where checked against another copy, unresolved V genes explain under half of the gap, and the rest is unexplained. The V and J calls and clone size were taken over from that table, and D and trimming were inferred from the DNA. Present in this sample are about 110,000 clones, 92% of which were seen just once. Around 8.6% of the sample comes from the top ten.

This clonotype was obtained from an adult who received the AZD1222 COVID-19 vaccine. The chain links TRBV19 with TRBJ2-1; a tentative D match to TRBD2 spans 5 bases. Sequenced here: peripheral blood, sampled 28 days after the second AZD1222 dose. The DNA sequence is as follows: TGTGCCAGTAGTTTTAGGAGGATCAATGAGCAGTTCTTC. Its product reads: CASSFRRINEQFF.